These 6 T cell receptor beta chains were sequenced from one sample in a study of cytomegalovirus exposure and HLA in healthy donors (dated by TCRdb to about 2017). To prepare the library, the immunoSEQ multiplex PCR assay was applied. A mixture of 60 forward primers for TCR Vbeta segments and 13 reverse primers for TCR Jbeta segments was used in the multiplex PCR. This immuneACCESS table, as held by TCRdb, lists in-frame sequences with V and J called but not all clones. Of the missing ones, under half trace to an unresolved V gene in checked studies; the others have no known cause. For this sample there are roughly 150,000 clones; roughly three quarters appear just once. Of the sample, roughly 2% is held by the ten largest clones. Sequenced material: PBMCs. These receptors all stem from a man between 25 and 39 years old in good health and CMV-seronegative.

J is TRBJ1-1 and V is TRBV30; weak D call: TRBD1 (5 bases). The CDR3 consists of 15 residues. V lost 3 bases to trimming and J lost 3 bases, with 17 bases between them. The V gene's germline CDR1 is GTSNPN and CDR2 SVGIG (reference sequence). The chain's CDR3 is CAWRGAGQQDTEAFF. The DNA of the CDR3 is TGTGCCTGGAGAGGGGCAGGGCAGCAGGACACTGAAGCTTTCTTT.

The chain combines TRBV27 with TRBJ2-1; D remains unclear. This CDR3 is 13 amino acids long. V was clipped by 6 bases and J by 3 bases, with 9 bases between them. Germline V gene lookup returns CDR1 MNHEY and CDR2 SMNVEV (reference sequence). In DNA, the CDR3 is TGTGCCAGCAGCTATACTATCTACAATGAGCAGTTCTTC. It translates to CASSYTIYNEQFF.

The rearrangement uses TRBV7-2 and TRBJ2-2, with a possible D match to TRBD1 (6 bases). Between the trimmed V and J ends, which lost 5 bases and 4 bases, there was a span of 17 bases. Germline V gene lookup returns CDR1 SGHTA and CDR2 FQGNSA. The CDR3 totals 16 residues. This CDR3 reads CASSGSGDSGTGELFF. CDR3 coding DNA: TGTGCCAGCAGCGGTTCAGGGGATTCCGGCACCGGGGAGCTGTTTTTT. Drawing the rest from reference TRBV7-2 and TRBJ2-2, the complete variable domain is GAGVSQSPSNKVTEKGKDVELRCDPISGHTALYWYRQSLGQGLEFLIYFQGNSAPDKSGLPSDRFSAERTGGSVSTLTIQRTQQEDSAVYLCASSGSGDSGTGELFFGEGSRLTVL.

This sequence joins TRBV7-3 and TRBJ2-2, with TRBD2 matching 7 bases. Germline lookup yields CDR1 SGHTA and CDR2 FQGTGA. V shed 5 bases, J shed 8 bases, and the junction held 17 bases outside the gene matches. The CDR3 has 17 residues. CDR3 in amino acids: CASSAQALADLGGELFF. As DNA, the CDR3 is TGTGCCAGCAGCGCGCAAGCGCTAGCGGACCTGGGGGGGGAGCTGTTTTTT.

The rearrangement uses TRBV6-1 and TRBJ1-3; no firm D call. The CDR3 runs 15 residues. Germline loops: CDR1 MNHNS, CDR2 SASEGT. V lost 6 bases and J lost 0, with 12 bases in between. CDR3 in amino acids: CASSSEAISGNTIYF. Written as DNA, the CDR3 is TGTGCCAGCAGCTCAGAAGCGATCTCTGGAAACACCATATATTTT.

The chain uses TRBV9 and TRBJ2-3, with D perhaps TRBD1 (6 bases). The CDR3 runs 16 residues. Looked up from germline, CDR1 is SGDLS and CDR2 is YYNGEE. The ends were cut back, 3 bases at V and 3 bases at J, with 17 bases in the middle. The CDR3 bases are TGTGCCAGCAGCGAAACGAGGGGGTCGGGGACAGATACGCAGTATTTT. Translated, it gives CASSETRGSGTDTQYF.